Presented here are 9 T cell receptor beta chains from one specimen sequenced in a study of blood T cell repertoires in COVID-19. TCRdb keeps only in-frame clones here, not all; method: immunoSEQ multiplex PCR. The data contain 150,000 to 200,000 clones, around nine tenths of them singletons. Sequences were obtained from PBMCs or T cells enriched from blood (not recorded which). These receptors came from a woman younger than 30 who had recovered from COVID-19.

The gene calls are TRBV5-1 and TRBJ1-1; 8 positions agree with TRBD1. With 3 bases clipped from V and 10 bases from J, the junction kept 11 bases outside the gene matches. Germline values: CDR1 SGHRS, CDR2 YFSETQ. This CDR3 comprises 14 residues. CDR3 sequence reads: CASSWETGVQRAFF. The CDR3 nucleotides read TGCGCCAGCAGCTGGGAGACAGGGGTCCAAAGAGCTTTCTTT.

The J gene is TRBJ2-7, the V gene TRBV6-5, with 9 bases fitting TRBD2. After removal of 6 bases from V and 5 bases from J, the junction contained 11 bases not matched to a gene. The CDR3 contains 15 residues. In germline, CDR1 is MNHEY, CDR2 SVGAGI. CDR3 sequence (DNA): TGTGCCAGCAGCGACTTAGCGGGAGAGATCGACGAGCAGTACTTC. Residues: CASSDLAGEIDEQYF.

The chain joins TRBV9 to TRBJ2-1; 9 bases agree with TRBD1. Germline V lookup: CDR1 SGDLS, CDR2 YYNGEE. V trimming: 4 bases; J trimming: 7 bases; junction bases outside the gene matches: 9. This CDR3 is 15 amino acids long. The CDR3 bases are TGTGCCAGCAGCCCCCGGGACAGGGAAAAAAATGAGCAGTTCTTC. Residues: CASSPRDREKNEQFF.

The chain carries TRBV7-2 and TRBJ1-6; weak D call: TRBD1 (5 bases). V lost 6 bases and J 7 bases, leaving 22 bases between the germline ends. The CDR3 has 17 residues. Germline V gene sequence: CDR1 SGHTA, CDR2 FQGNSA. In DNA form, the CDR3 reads TGTGCCAGCAGGTCTATGCGTGGGGCCACTCGAAATTCACCCCTCCACTTT. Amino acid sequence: CASRSMRGATRNSPLHF.

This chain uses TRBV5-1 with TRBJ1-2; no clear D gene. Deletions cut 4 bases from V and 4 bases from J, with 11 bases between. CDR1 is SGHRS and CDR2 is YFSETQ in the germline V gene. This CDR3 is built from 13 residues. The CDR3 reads CASSSDGSYGYTF. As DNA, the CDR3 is TGCGCCAGCAGCAGCGACGGAAGCTATGGCTACACCTTC.

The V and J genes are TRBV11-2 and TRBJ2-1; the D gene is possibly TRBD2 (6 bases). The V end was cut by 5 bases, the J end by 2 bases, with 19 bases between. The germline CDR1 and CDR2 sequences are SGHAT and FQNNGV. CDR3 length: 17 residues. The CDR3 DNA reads TGTGCCAGCAGCCCCGATTGGGGGGAGAACGCCTACAATGAGCAGTTCTTC. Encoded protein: CASSPDWGENAYNEQFF.

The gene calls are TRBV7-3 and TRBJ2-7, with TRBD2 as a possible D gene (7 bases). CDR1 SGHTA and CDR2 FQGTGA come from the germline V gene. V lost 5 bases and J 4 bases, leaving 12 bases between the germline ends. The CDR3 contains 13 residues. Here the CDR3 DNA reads TGTGCCAGCAGCGACGCGGGGGCTTACGAGCAGTACTTC. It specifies CASSDAGAYEQYF. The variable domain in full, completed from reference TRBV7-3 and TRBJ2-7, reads GAGVSQTPSNKVTEKGKYVELRCDPISGHTALYWYRQSLGQGPEFLIYFQGTGAADDSGLPNDRFFAVRPEGSVSTLKIQRTERGDSAVYLCASSDAGAYEQYFGPGTRLTVT.

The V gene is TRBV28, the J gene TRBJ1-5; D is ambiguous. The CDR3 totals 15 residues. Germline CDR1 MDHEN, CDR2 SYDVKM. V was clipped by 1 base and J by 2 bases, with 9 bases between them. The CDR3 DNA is TGTGCCAGCAGTTTATCCCTAATAGGCAATCAGCCCCAGCATTTT. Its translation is CASSLSLIGNQPQHF. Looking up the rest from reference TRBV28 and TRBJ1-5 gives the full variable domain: DVKVTQSSRYLVKRTGEKVFLECVQDMDHENMFWYRQDPGLGLRLIYFSYDVKMKEKGDIPEGYSVSREKKERFSLILESASTNQTSMYLCASSLSLIGNQPQHFGDGTRLSIL.

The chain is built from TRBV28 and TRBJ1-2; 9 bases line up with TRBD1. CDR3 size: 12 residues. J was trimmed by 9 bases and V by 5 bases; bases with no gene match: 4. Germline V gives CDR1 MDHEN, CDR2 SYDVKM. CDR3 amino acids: CASSGQGPRYTF. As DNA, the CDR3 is TGTGCCAGCAGTGGACAGGGGCCCCGCTACACCTTC.